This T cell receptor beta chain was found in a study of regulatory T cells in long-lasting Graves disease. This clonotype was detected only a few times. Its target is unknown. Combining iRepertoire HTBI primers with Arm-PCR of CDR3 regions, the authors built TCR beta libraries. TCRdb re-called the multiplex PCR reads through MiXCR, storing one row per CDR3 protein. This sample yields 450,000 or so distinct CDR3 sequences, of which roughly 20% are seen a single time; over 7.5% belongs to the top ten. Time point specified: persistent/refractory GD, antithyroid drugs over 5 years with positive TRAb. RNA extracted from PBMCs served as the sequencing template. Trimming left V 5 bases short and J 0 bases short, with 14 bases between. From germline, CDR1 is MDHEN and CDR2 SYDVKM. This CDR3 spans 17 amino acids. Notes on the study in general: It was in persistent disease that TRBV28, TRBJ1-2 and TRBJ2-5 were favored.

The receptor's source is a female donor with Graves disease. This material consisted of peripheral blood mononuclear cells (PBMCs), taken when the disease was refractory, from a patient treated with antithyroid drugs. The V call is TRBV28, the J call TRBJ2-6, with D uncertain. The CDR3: CASSRKHHSSGANVLTF. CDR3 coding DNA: TGTGCCAGCAGTCGGAAGCACCACAGCTCTGGGGCCAACGTCCTGACTTTC.